These 25 T cell receptor beta chains came from one sample sequenced in a study of T cell responses to AZD1222 COVID-19 vaccine. Clones were read by immunoSEQ multiplex PCR, and TCRdb kept only the in-frame ones, dropping some. The table records about 78,000 clones, less than 95% of them present only once. The specimen was peripheral blood, collected 28 days after the second AZD1222 dose. These receptors were obtained from an adult who received the AZD1222 COVID-19 vaccine.

V is TRBV11-3 and J is TRBJ2-7; D not certain. Germline CDR1 SGHNT, CDR2 YENEEA. CDR3 length: 14 amino acids. V was trimmed by 6 bases and J by 2 bases, leaving 14 bases between them. As DNA, the CDR3 is TGTGCCAGCAGTCCTCCTGCCAACCCCTACGAGCAGTACTTC. The encoded protein is CASSPPANPYEQYF.

V is TRBV11-2 and J is TRBJ2-3; 10 nucleotides line up with TRBD2. Trimming took 5 bases from V and 1 from J; bases not matched to a gene: 3. There are 15 residues in the CDR3. Germline CDR1 reads SGHAT; CDR2 reads FQNNGV. The CDR3 here is CASSPLAGGTDTQYF. CDR3 bases: TGTGCCAGCAGCCCGCTAGCGGGAGGCACAGATACGCAGTATTTT.

The rearrangement joins TRBV9 to TRBJ2-5; the D call may be TRBD1 or TRBD2 (6 bases each). The CDR3 is 17 amino acids. Trimming cost V 4 bases and J 2 bases, with 21 bases left between them. CDR1 is SGDLS, CDR2 YYNGEE, per germline. CDR3 sequence reads: CASSSRLGLGTQETQYF. DNA for the CDR3: TGTGCCAGCAGCTCAAGATTGGGACTGGGGACACAAGAGACCCAGTACTTC.

This chain connects TRBV2 to TRBJ2-1; D is unclear. Per the germline V gene, CDR1 is SNHLY and CDR2 is FYNNEI. The V gene lost 5 bases and the J gene lost 3 bases, with 14 bases spanning the gap. This CDR3 is 15 amino acids long. CDR3 in amino acids: CASSLREPFYNEQFF. The CDR3 nucleotides are TGTGCCAGCAGTCTGCGAGAGCCCTTCTACAATGAGCAGTTCTTC.

V is TRBV19 and J is TRBJ1-3; D call uncertain. CDR1 and CDR2 (germline): LNHDA, SQIVND (reference sequence). This CDR3 has 16 amino acids. V lost 3 bases to trimming and J lost 0 bases, with 12 bases between them. The CDR3 spells CASSIYPAFSGNTIYF. The CDR3 DNA reads TGTGCCAGTAGTATCTATCCGGCGTTCTCTGGAAACACCATATATTTT.

The V gene is TRBV6-5, the J gene TRBJ1-5, with D unresolved. V was trimmed by 0 bases and J by 6 bases, leaving 6 bases between them. Germline CDR1 and CDR2: MNHEY and SVGAGI. The CDR3 covers 13 residues. This CDR3 reads CASSYSKGQPQHF. In DNA form, the CDR3 reads TGTGCCAGCAGTTACTCGAAGGGTCAGCCCCAGCATTTT.

V and J are TRBV3-1 (or the pseudogene TRBV3-2) and TRBJ2-2; no definite D call. Deletions cut 6 bases from V and 6 bases from J, with 17 bases between. This CDR3 has 15 amino acids. From germline, CDR1 is LGHDT and CDR2 YNNKEL (reference sequence). CDR3 DNA: TGTGCCAGCAGGCAACTACAAACGGTTCCCGGGGAGCTGTTTTTT. Protein: CASRQLQTVPGELFF.

The chain recombines TRBV11-3 with TRBJ2-7; no clear D gene. The germline CDR1 and CDR2 sequences are SGHNT and YENEEA. Trimming removed 4 bases at V and 11 bases at J, with 12 bases between. CDR3 length: 11 amino acids. DNA of the CDR3: TGTGCCAGCAGCTGGCAGGATCACAAGTACTTC. Translating it yields CASSWQDHKYF. The variable domain in full, completed from reference TRBV11-3 and TRBJ2-7, reads EAGVVQSPRYKIIEKKQPVAFWCNPISGHNTLYWYLQNLGQGPELLIRYENEEAVDDSQLPKDRFSAERLKGVDSTLKIQPAELGDSAVYLCASSWQDHKYFGPGTRLTVT.

This clone was recorded once. The rearrangement joins TRBV11-2 to TRBJ1-2; possibly TRBD1 for D (5 bases). V lost 3 bases to trimming and J lost 8 bases, with 16 bases between them. The CDR3 spans 14 residues. Per germline, CDR1 SGHAT and CDR2 FQNNGV. The CDR3 nucleotides are TGTGCCAGCAGCTTGGGGACCCTCGTGGACGGCTACACCTTC. Translated: CASSLGTLVDGYTF.

V usage is TRBV7-6 and J usage is TRBJ2-1; D call uncertain. This CDR3 comprises 17 residues. CDR1 is SGHVS and CDR2 is FNYEAQ in the germline V gene. The V and J ends lost 5 bases and 1 base respectively, with 18 bases between them. CDR3 protein: CASSEEFPDWSYNEQFF. The CDR3 bases are TGTGCCAGCAGCGAAGAATTTCCGGATTGGTCCTACAATGAGCAGTTCTTC.

This chain uses TRBV11-3 with TRBJ1-1; D is perhaps TRBD1 (5 bases). The V end lost 1 base, the J end lost 2 bases, and 8 bases lay between the germline ends. CDR1 and CDR2 from the germline V gene are SGHNT and YENEEA. CDR3 length: 14 amino acids. CDR3 amino acids: CASSLGGANTEAFF. CDR3 DNA: TGTGCCAGCAGCTTAGGCGGGGCAAACACTGAAGCTTTCTTT.

This clone was seen only once. The V call is TRBV11-3, the J call TRBJ2-7, with a tentative D call TRBD2 (6 bases). The germline V gene has CDR1 SGHNT and CDR2 YENEEA. CDR3 size: 15 residues. Trimming took off 6 bases at V and 7 bases at J, with 22 bases between the two ends. The CDR3 nucleotides read TGTGCCAGCAGTTTCAACCGGGACTCAGATCCGGAGCAGTACTTC. Translating gives CASSFNRDSDPEQYF.

This clone has only a few counts. This chain uses TRBV5-6 with TRBJ2-1, with a possible D match to TRBD2 (6 bases). This CDR3 spans 14 amino acids. Germline CDR1 reads SGHDT; CDR2 reads YYEEEE. Trimming pared 2 bases from V and 4 bases from J, leaving 10 bases between. Written as DNA, the CDR3 is TGTGCCAGCAGCTTTGGGGGAGGTTACAATGAGCAGTTCTTC. It translates to CASSFGGGYNEQFF.

This clone was recorded only once. This sequence joins TRBV5-6 and TRBJ1-5, with TRBD1 as a possible D gene (6 bases). Germline V gives CDR1 SGHDT, CDR2 YYEEEE. V was cut by 3 bases and J by 5 bases, with 21 bases left in between. The length of the CDR3 is 17 residues. CDR3 in amino acids: CASSSNARQDTYQPQHF. The CDR3 DNA reads as TGTGCCAGCAGCTCGAATGCACGACAGGACACCTATCAGCCCCAGCATTTT.

The V call is TRBV12-3 or TRBV12-4, the J call TRBJ2-5; 8 positions agree with TRBD1. With 8 bases clipped from V and 5 bases from J, the junction kept 7 bases outside the gene matches. This CDR3 region has 13 residues. The DNA of the CDR3 is TGTGCCAGCGCGGGACAGGTTCGGGAGACCCAGTACTTC. It translates to CASAGQVRETQYF.

V gene TRBV6-1 combines with J gene TRBJ1-2; a possible D gene is TRBD1 (5 bases). The CDR3 spans 15 residues. Looked up from germline, CDR1 is MNHNS and CDR2 is SASEGT. Trimming left V 1 base short and J 1 base short, with 10 bases between. The CDR3 DNA reads as TGTGCCAGCAGTGAAGTTTACGACAGTAACTATGGCTACACCTTC. Residues: CASSEVYDSNYGYTF.

The gene calls are TRBV30 and TRBJ1-1, with D possibly matching TRBD1 (6 bases). V was pared by 2 bases and J by 1 base, with 11 bases between. Looked up from germline, CDR1 is GTSNPN and CDR2 is SVGIG (reference sequence). This CDR3 is built from 14 residues. Here the CDR3 DNA reads TGTGCCTGGAGTCCTAACAGGGCGAACACTGAAGCTTTCTTT. Its protein is CAWSPNRANTEAFF.

The chain combines TRBV11-2 with TRBJ1-2; TRBD1 aligns across 7 bases. With V trimmed by 5 bases and J by 2 bases, 5 bases remained unmatched. This CDR3 is 14 amino acids long. Germline CDR1 and CDR2: SGHAT and FQNNGV. CDR3 loop: CASSLRTGNYGYTF. CDR3 nucleotides: TGTGCCAGCAGCCTACGGACAGGCAACTATGGCTACACCTTC.

The J gene is TRBJ2-3, the V gene TRBV2, with 10 bases lining up with TRBD2. The CDR3 loop spans 20 amino acids. The V gene's germline CDR1 is SNHLY and CDR2 FYNNEI. The V and J ends lost 0 bases and 6 bases, in that order; junction bases with no gene match: 18. CDR3 sequence (DNA): TGTGCCAGCAGTGAAGCGCCCCCGGGTTTCTTAGCGGGGGGTAGGGATACGCAGTATTTT. Its translation is CASSEAPPGFLAGGRDTQYF.

The CDR3 coding sequence is TGTGCCAGCAGCCCCGGACAGGGAGATCTTCAGCCCCAGCATTTT. Translating gives CASSPGQGDLQPQHF. This chain links TRBV7-8 with TRBJ1-5; 8 bases align to TRBD1. Germline V CDR1 and CDR2: SGHVS, FQNEAQ. The CDR3 contains 15 residues. The trim removed 5 bases at V and 6 bases at J, leaving 9 bases unmatched.

This chain connects TRBV5-1 to TRBJ2-6, with unresolved D. Germline loops: CDR1 SGHRS, CDR2 YFSETQ. The CDR3 extends over 15 amino acids. V was shortened by 3 bases and J by 0 bases, with 7 bases between the two germline ends. The CDR3 region is CASSSRDSGANVLTF. The CDR3 DNA reads as TGCGCCAGCAGCTCGCGCGACTCTGGGGCCAACGTCCTGACTTTC.

The chain uses TRBV29-1 and TRBJ2-7, with a weak D call TRBD1 (5 bases). Between the trimmed V and J ends, which lost 4 bases and 6 bases, there was a span of 10 bases. The CDR3 has 11 amino acids. Germline V gives CDR1 SQVTM, CDR2 ANQGSEA. Here the CDR3 DNA reads TGCAGCGTTGGGTGGGGCGGCGAGCAGTACTTC. Translated: CSVGWGGEQYF.

The gene calls are TRBV11-1 and TRBJ1-4, with a possible D match to TRBD1 (5 bases). Trimming cost V 5 bases and J 5 bases, with 9 bases left between them. Germline V gives CDR1 SGHAT, CDR2 FQDESV (reference sequence). The CDR3 loop spans 13 amino acids. For the CDR3, the DNA is TGTGCCAGCAGCCTAGGGGAGAATGAAAAACTGTTTTTT. This encodes CASSLGENEKLFF.

For the CDR3, the DNA is TGCGCCAGCAGCTCAGAGGGACGGCTCACGGACACCATATATTTT. It specifies CASSSEGRLTDTIYF. The chain employs TRBV5-1 and TRBJ1-3, with a possible D match to TRBD1 (5 bases). The CDR3 is 15 amino acids. V lost 3 bases and J 8 bases, leaving 18 bases between the germline ends. From germline, CDR1 is SGHRS and CDR2 YFSETQ.

The rearrangement uses TRBV7-9 and TRBJ1-4; no clear D gene. The germline V gene encodes CDR1 SEHNR and CDR2 FQNEAQ (reference sequence). The CDR3 is 15 residues long. Trimming took off 2 bases at V and 3 bases at J, with 10 bases between the two ends. The CDR3 sequence is CASSLSAKANEKLFF. CDR3 sequence (DNA): TGTGCCAGCAGCTTATCGGCGAAAGCTAATGAAAAACTGTTTTTT.